A single sample is the source of the 3 T cell receptor beta chains below, sequenced in a study of control samples from healthy donors and cancer patients. Method: immunoSEQ multiplex PCR; TCRdb's copy keeps in-frame clones and lacks some. The data contain 130,000 to 150,000 clones, just under 95% of them seen just once; the ten biggest clones take up over 12%. The sample was PBMCs. These TCRs come from a man aged 55 to 70 with colorectal cancer.

The V and J genes are TRBV5-1 and TRBJ2-7, with 8 bases lining up with TRBD1. This CDR3 comprises 15 residues. The V gene end was trimmed by 0 bases and the J gene end by 3 bases; junction bases not matched to a gene: 5. Germline loops: CDR1 SGHRS, CDR2 YFSETQ. The CDR3 region is CASSLEQGVVYEQYF. The CDR3 DNA is TGCGCCAGCAGCTTGGAACAGGGGGTAGTCTACGAGCAGTACTTC.

This clone appeared a single time. The chain has TRBV18 and TRBJ1-2; 8 bases are a match to TRBD1. The trim removed 3 bases at V and 4 bases at J, leaving 10 bases unmatched. Germline CDR1 KGHSH, CDR2 LQKENI. The length of the CDR3 is 16 residues. CDR3 nucleotide sequence: TGTGCCAGCTCACCGCTCGACCAGGGGGCCGGCTATGGCTACACCTTC. Translating gives CASSPLDQGAGYGYTF. Full variable domain (remainder filled in from reference TRBV18 and TRBJ1-2): NAGVMQNPRHLVRRRGQEARLRCSPMKGHSHVYWYRQLPEEGLKFMVYLQKENIIDESGMPKERFSAEFPKEGPSILRIQQVVRGDSAAYFCASSPLDQGAGYGYTFGSGTRLTVV.

V and J are TRBV10-3 and TRBJ2-2; 11 positions agree with TRBD1. CDR3 length: 14 residues. The trim removed 7 bases at V and 5 bases at J, leaving 3 bases unmatched. Germline values: CDR1 ENHRY, CDR2 SYGVKD. The CDR3, as DNA: TGTGCCATCAAAGGACAGGGGGCTACCGGGGAGCTGTTTTTT. This translates into CAIKGQGATGELFF.